This T cell receptor beta chain is drawn from a study of T cell responses to AZD1222 COVID-19 vaccine (dated by TCRdb to the early 2020s). With respect to the entire study: AZD1222 recipients with second doses at about 4 weeks or about 12 weeks were pooled, because spike-specific TCR depth and breadth did not differ between schedules. A total of approximately 240 trial participants underwent TCR sequencing, of whom about 210 received two doses of AZD1222 and around 25 received two doses of the MenACWY control vaccine. Trial participants were enrolled by age into 18-55, 56-69 and 70-plus year subgroups, with approximately 160, 26 and 62 TCR-sequenced participants respectively. The research as a whole found: In the small 56-69-year group, the increase in depth fell short of significance, most likely because of low power. After two AZD1222 doses, spike-specific TCR breadth and depth were significantly higher than at day 0 and than in MenACWY recipients. Reportedly, close to half of the unique spike-specific TCRs recognized epitopes lying outside the regions that are mutated in the B.1.351 and B.1.1.7 variants. Most participants were white British and females outnumbered males, and the authors suggested that clonal diversity may have been underestimated. Only six or seven AZD1222 recipients were SARS-CoV-2 seropositive at baseline, limiting conclusions about previously exposed vaccinees. Because no day 14 peak-response samples were available, the repertoires could be characterized only after the peak T cell response. The whole spike protein was spanned by vaccine-associated CD4 TCRs, and dominant responses were seen in regions 160-218 and 743-854.

Trimming at the junction amounts to 1 base on V and 4 bases on J, and the germline ends lie 20 bases apart. CDR1 and CDR2, per the germline V gene (reference sequence), are LNHDA and SQIVND. Counted from cysteine to phenylalanine, this CDR3 has 18 amino acids. Just the 54-base CDR3 DNA is kept, in frame starting at base 1. Explained via the paper, the time point label denotes: baseline before first vaccination. Vaccinee samples were obtained from the UK trials COV001 and COV002, which included a single-blind randomized controlled phase 2/3 trial of AZD1222 (ChAdOx1 nCoV-19) in healthy adults. For TCRbeta chain sequencing, PBMC samples were collected from trial participants at day 0 and at day 28 after the second dose. The CDR3 regions of human TCRbeta chains were subjected to immunosequencing. Per the authors' processing: TCRs in the repertoires were compared against a reference library of SARS-CoV-2-specific TCRs that had been generated with the MIRA antigen-specificity platform. Breadth was defined as the fraction of unique TCRs that were SARS-CoV-2-associated. Depth was defined as the fraction of total T cells that were SARS-CoV-2-associated. Each spike-specific TCR was assigned to its reactive spike region and to a CD4 or CD8 class using the MIRA data. Log10-transformed breadth and depth values were compared by one-way ANOVA with Sidak's multiple comparisons tests. Drawn from immuneACCESS, this table holds only the in-frame rearrangements with V and J called that TCRdb kept. Clones are partly lost; checked studies trace under half to an unresolved V gene and leave the rest unexplained. Clone size and the V and J calls come from that table; the DNA yielded D and trimming. The sample records more than 85,000 clones, about nine tenths of which are singletons. The ten most abundant clones make up approximately 5.5% of the sample.

Note on this clone: Its antigen has not been determined. No per-base quality is available; no much larger clone lies one base away.

The rearranged segments are TRBV19 and TRBJ1-5; a tentative D call is TRBD1 (5 bases match). This receptor was obtained from an adult in good health. The sample was peripheral blood, taken on day 0 of AZD1222 vaccination. In nucleotides, the sequence is TGTGCCAGTAGTATAGCTGGGACGTCGATACCCCTAAATCAGCCCCAGCATTTT. Its protein is CASSIAGTSIPLNQPQHF.